The 27 T cell receptor beta chains listed next were all sequenced from one sample in a study of shared clonotypes between healthy human individuals. Assay: immunoSEQ multiplex PCR; the TCRdb copy retains only in-frame clones and omits some. This table holds over 2,000,000 clones, over 85% found once. Positive CCR7 selection of CD45RO-negative cells yielded the naive CD8 cells, and terminally differentiated effector memory CD45RA+ cells were excluded. The sequenced material came from naive CD8+ T cells from PBMCs. These receptors originate from a man in his late teens or twenties in good health. Some clones in this sample may be carry-over from other donors' samples.

This clone was found a few times. This chain links TRBV2 with TRBJ1-1, with D uncertain. Germline V gives CDR1 SNHLY, CDR2 FYNNEI. This CDR3 has 12 amino acids. V gave up 2 bases and J gave up 11 bases, with 12 bases separating them. CDR3 coding DNA: TGTGCCAGCAGTGAAATGCGCACGTGGGCTTTCTTT. This codes for CASSEMRTWAFF.

The rearrangement uses TRBV6-1 and TRBJ2-2, with unresolved D. V was pared by 7 bases and J by 4 bases, with 7 bases between. Germline V CDR1 and CDR2: MNHNS, SASEGT. This CDR3 has 12 residues. The CDR3 here is CASTWATGELFF. CDR3 DNA sequence: TGTGCCAGCACGTGGGCCACCGGGGAGCTGTTTTTT.

The genes are TRBV19 and TRBJ1-1; 11 bases are shared with TRBD1. This CDR3 contains 15 residues. The trim removed 5 bases at V and 6 bases at J, leaving 8 bases unmatched. CDR1 and CDR2 from the germline V gene are LNHDA and SQIVND (reference sequence). CDR3 bases: TGTGCCAGTAGTCTATGGGGACAGGGGGAACCTGAAGCTTTCTTT. Translated, it gives CASSLWGQGEPEAFF.

A note on this clone: At one end the junction does not follow the germline gene, possibly because of a read error. The chain combines TRBV5-1 with TRBJ2-7; D ambiguous. The CDR3 contains 13 residues. Germline values: CDR1 SGHRS, CDR2 YFSETQ. The DNA for the CDR3 is TGCGCCAGCAGTTTGGCGCCTGCCTACGAGCAGTACTTC. It specifies CASSLAPAYEQYF.

The chain links TRBV7-9 to TRBJ2-1; D possibly matches TRBD1 or TRBD2 (6 bases each). V shed 1 base and J shed 13 bases, with 14 bases lying between them. The CDR3 is made up of 13 amino acids. CDR1 and CDR2 (germline): SEHNR, FQNEAQ (reference sequence). In nucleotides, the CDR3 is TGTGCCAGCAGCTTAGTAAGGGGGGACACCCAGTTCTTC. The encoded protein is CASSLVRGDTQFF.

In its sample, this clone was seen once. The genes are TRBV19 and TRBJ2-1; 11 bases line up with TRBD2. Germline CDR1 and CDR2: LNHDA and SQIVND (reference sequence). CDR3 size: 15 residues. After removal of 3 bases from V and 5 bases from J, the junction contained 3 bases not matched to a gene. CDR3 amino acids: CASSISSGRNNEQFF. CDR3 DNA sequence: TGTGCCAGTAGTATCTCTAGCGGGAGGAACAATGAGCAGTTCTTC.

The V and J genes are TRBV7-9 and TRBJ2-3; 12 bases align to TRBD2. The CDR3 has 19 residues. The V gene's germline CDR1 is SEHNR and CDR2 FQNEAQ (reference sequence). J gave up 2 bases and V 1 base, and 10 bases lay outside the gene matches. The CDR3 spells CASSLGFRLAGDPTDTQYF. The CDR3 bases are TGTGCCAGCAGCTTAGGGTTCCGACTAGCGGGAGACCCCACAGATACGCAGTATTTT.

This rearrangement joins TRBV7-3 to TRBJ2-7; 7 nucleotides match TRBD2. Germline V lookup: CDR1 SGHTA, CDR2 FQGTGA. The ends lost 5 bases at V and 3 bases at J; junction bases unmatched: 7. CDR3 size: 14 residues. The CDR3 nucleotides are TGTGCCAGCAGCATAAGCGGGGACCACTACGAGCAGTACTTC. This encodes CASSISGDHYEQYF.

This chain connects TRBV7-8 to TRBJ2-1; the match to TRBD2 covers 13 bases. Germline values: CDR1 SGHVS, CDR2 FQNEAQ. The CDR3 consists of 16 residues. After removal of 3 bases from V and 2 bases from J, the junction contained 1 base not matched to a gene. The CDR3 coding sequence is TGTGCCAGCAGCTTGGGACTAGCGGGAACCTACAATGAGCAGTTCTTC. Translating it yields CASSLGLAGTYNEQFF. Full variable domain (missing parts from reference TRBV7-8 and TRBJ2-1): GAGVSQSPRYKVAKRGQDVALRCDPISGHVSLFWYQQALGQGPEFLTYFQNEAQLDKSGLPSDRFFAERPEGSVSTLKIQRTQQEDSAVYLCASSLGLAGTYNEQFFGPGTRLTVL.

The count of this clone is one. The genes are TRBV4-3 and TRBJ2-1; 11 nucleotides line up with TRBD2. V gave up 6 bases and J gave up 7 bases; unmatched junction bases: 23. The CDR3 extends over 20 amino acids. Germline CDR1 LGHNA, CDR2 YSLEER. This CDR3 is CASSRRLGEIAGGIGNEQFF. The CDR3 nucleotides are TGCGCCAGCAGTCGGAGGTTGGGGGAAATAGCGGGAGGGATTGGTAATGAGCAGTTCTTC.

The genes are TRBV4-1 and TRBJ2-1, with TRBD2 matching 7 bases. V was pared by 0 bases and J by 8 bases, with 10 bases of the junction left unmatched. The CDR3 spans 16 residues. Germline lookup yields CDR1 MGHRA and CDR2 YSYEKL. The CDR3 loop is CASSQDQVVGGDEQFF. CDR3 in DNA: TGCGCCAGCAGCCAAGATCAGGTGGTGGGGGGGGATGAGCAGTTCTTC.

Turning to this clone: This sample also contains other DNA sequences that code for the same CDR3. The rearrangement joins TRBV9 to TRBJ2-7; 8 bases are shared with TRBD1. Germline values: CDR1 SGDLS, CDR2 YYNGEE. Trimming at V came to 3 bases and at J to 1 base, leaving 0 bases not matched to a gene. This CDR3 contains 13 residues. The CDR3: CASSGQGSYEQYF. The CDR3 nucleotides read TGTGCCAGCAGCGGACAGGGGTCCTACGAGCAGTACTTC.

V is TRBV6-5 and J is TRBJ1-5; TRBD1 aligns across 8 bases. Trimming removed 6 bases from V and 2 bases from J; junction bases left unmatched: 6. The CDR3 extends over 15 amino acids. Germline V gene data show CDR1 as MNHEY and CDR2 as SVGAGI. CDR3 residues: CASSAGTGGNQPQHF. Written as DNA, the CDR3 is TGTGCCAGCAGCGCCGGGACAGGCGGCAATCAGCCCCAGCATTTT.

This sequence joins TRBV29-1 and TRBJ2-2; D is unclear. Trimming took 0 bases from V and 5 from J, leaving 13 bases between them. The CDR3 sequence is 15 residues long. In germline, CDR1 is SQVTM, CDR2 ANQGSEA. This chain's CDR3 is CSVEDVDSGTGELFF. CDR3 nucleotide sequence: TGCAGCGTTGAAGACGTTGATAGTGGAACCGGGGAGCTGTTTTTT.

This clone came up a few times. The genes are TRBV7-9 and TRBJ2-2; D is undetermined. This CDR3 contains 12 residues. The germline V gene encodes CDR1 SEHNR and CDR2 FQNEAQ (reference sequence). Trimming removed 10 bases from V and 4 bases from J, with 10 bases in between. The CDR3 bases are TGTGCCACCAAAGGCGGCACCGGGGAGCTGTTTTTT. Translating gives CATKGGTGELFF. Filled out from reference TRBV7-9 and TRBJ2-2, the complete variable domain reads DTGVSQNPRHKITKRGQNVTFRCDPISEHNRLYWYRQTLGQGPEFLTYFQNEAQLEKSRLLSDRFSAERPKGSFSTLEIQRTEQGDSAMYLCATKGGTGELFFGEGSRLTVL.

DNA of the CDR3: TGTGCCAGTAGTTTTCGGGGAAAAGAGCCCCAGCATTTT. This translates into CASSFRGKEPQHF. The J gene is TRBJ1-5, the V gene TRBV19; D uncertain. This CDR3 is built from 13 residues. Germline CDR1 and CDR2: LNHDA and SQIVND (reference sequence). Trimming stripped 5 bases from V and 8 bases from J, with 13 bases between.

This clone was counted a single time. The rearrangement uses TRBV7-6 and TRBJ2-2; 8 bases align to TRBD2. J gave up 7 bases and V 1 base, and 14 bases lay outside the gene matches. CDR1 SGHVS and CDR2 FNYEAQ come from the germline V gene. The CDR3 consists of 18 residues. This CDR3 is CASSLGAGTSGFIGELFF. CDR3 in DNA: TGTGCCAGCAGCTTAGGGGCCGGGACTAGTGGTTTCATCGGGGAGCTGTTTTTT.

The CDR3 region has the DNA TGTGCCAGCAGCTTAAGCCCCGGGGAGGGCTACACCTTC. Its protein is CASSLSPGEGYTF. The gene calls are TRBV7-9 and TRBJ1-2, with D unclear. CDR1 and CDR2 (germline): SEHNR, FQNEAQ (reference sequence). The CDR3 is made up of 13 amino acids. Trimming left V 2 bases short and J 8 bases short, with 12 bases between.

This sequence joins TRBV6-5 and TRBJ1-2; D gene ambiguous. CDR1 is MNHEY, CDR2 SVGAGI, per germline. V was trimmed by 0 bases and J by 5 bases, leaving 10 bases between them. The CDR3 covers 14 residues. CDR3 DNA sequence: TGTGCCAGCAGTTACTCAGAAGGAGAATATGGCTACACCTTC. It encodes CASSYSEGEYGYTF.

The V gene is TRBV7-3, the J gene TRBJ1-1; D remains ambiguous. The CDR3 sequence is 13 residues long. Trimming pared 1 base from V and 6 bases from J, leaving 9 bases between. Germline values: CDR1 SGHTA, CDR2 FQGTGA. DNA of the CDR3: TGTGCCAGCAGCTTAATTTCCGGTGCTGAAGCTTTCTTT. Amino acid sequence: CASSLISGAEAFF.

The V gene is TRBV28, the J gene TRBJ1-3, with D perhaps matching TRBD1 (5 bases). Trimming shortened V by 7 bases and J by 1 base, and 23 bases separated the two germline ends. Germline CDR1 MDHEN, CDR2 SYDVKM. The length of the CDR3 is 18 residues. The CDR3 nucleotides read TGTGCCAGCAACACCCGGGACGCCCGGTTGAGGTCTGGAAACACCATATATTTT. It encodes CASNTRDARLRSGNTIYF.

The V gene is TRBV5-1, the J gene TRBJ2-2, with D tentatively TRBD2 (5 bases). The CDR3 loop spans 13 amino acids. Deletions cut 9 bases from V and 5 bases from J, with 14 bases between. Germline loops: CDR1 SGHRS, CDR2 YFSETQ. The CDR3 DNA reads as TGCGCCACCTCGGGCACGGGAACCGGGGAGCTGTTTTTT. This translates into CATSGTGTGELFF.

This chain joins TRBV19 and TRBJ1-5; D not certain. Germline assignment: CDR1 LNHDA and CDR2 SQIVND (reference sequence). The CDR3 covers 15 residues. V was shortened by 3 bases and J by 1 base, with 10 bases between the two germline ends. CDR3 in DNA: TGTGCCAGTAGTATTTTTGGGGAGAGCAATCAGCCCCAGCATTTT. Translation: CASSIFGESNQPQHF.

V and J are TRBV7-6 and TRBJ2-7, with a weak D call TRBD2 (5 bases). The V gene's germline CDR1 is SGHVS and CDR2 FNYEAQ. V dropped 0 bases and J dropped 5 bases, with 11 bases sitting between them. The CDR3 extends over 14 amino acids. CDR3 bases: TGTGCCAGCAGCTTAGCGGGTAGCGTCCACGAGCAGTACTTC. The encoded protein is CASSLAGSVHEQYF.

The rearrangement links TRBV19 to TRBJ1-2; 9 nucleotides line up with TRBD1. The CDR3 has 15 residues. The V segment lost 5 bases and the J segment 2 bases; nucleotides outside the gene matches: 6. Germline CDR1 LNHDA, CDR2 SQIVND (reference sequence). The DNA of the CDR3 is TGTGCCAGTAGTGCCACAGGGGGCGGAAACTATGGCTACACCTTC. Translating gives CASSATGGGNYGYTF.

The V and J genes are TRBV9 and TRBJ2-1, with D perhaps TRBD2 (5 bases). Trimming left V 6 bases short and J 6 bases short, with 13 bases between. Germline lookup yields CDR1 SGDLS and CDR2 YYNGEE. This CDR3 comprises 13 residues. The chain's CDR3 is CASNHLEGNEQFF. The CDR3 nucleotides are TGTGCCAGCAACCACCTAGAGGGCAATGAGCAGTTCTTC.

This rearrangement joins TRBV7-9 to TRBJ1-1; D not resolved. In germline, CDR1 is SEHNR, CDR2 FQNEAQ (reference sequence). Deletions cut 0 bases from V and 11 bases from J, with 7 bases between. CDR3 size: 11 residues. Here the CDR3 reads CASSLAGAAFF. DNA of the CDR3: TGTGCCAGCAGCTTAGCCGGCGCGGCTTTCTTT.